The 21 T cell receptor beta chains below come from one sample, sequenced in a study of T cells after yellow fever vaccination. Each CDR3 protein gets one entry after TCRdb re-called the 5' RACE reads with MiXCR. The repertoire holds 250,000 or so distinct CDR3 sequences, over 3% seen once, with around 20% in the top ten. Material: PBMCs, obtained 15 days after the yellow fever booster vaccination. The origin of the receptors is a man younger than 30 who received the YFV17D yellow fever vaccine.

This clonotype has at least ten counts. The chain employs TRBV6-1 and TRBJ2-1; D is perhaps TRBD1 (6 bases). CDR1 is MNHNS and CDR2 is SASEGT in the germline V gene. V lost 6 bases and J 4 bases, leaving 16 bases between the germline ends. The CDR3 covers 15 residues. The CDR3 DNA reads TGTGCCAGCAGGACAACAGGGAGTTTTTACAATGAGCAGTTCTTC. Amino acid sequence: CASRTTGSFYNEQFF.

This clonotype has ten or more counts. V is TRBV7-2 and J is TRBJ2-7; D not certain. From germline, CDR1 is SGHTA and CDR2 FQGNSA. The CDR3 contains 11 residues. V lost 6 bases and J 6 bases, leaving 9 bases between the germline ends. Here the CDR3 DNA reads TGTGCCAGCAGTGGTGGAGTCGAGCAGTACGTC. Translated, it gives CASSGGVEQYV.

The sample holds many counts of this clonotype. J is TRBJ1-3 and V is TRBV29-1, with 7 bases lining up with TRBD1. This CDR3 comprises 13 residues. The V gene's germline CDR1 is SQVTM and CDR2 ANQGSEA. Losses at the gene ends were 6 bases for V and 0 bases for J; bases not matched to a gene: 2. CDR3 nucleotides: TGCAGCGTAGGACAGGCCTCTGGAAACACCATATATTTT. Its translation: CSVGQASGNTIYF.

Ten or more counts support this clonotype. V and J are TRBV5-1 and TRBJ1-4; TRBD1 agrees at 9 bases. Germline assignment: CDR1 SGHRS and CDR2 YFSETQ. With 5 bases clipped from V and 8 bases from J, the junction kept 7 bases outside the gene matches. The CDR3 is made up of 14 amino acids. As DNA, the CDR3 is TGCGCCAGCAGAACCGGGACAGGGCCGGAAAAACTGTTTTTT. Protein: CASRTGTGPEKLFF. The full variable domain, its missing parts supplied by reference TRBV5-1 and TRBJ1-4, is KAGVTQTPRYLIKTRGQQVTLSCSPISGHRSVSWYQQTPGQGLQFLFEYFSETQRNKGNFPGRFSGRQFSNSRSEMNVSTLELGDSALYLCASRTGTGPEKLFFGSGTQLSVL.

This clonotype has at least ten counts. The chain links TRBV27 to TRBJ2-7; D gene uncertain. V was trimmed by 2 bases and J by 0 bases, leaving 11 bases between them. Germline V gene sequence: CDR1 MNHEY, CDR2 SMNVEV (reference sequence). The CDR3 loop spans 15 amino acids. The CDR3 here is CASSLRVGVSYEQYF. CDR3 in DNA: TGTGCCAGCAGTTTAAGGGTTGGTGTCTCCTACGAGCAGTACTTC.

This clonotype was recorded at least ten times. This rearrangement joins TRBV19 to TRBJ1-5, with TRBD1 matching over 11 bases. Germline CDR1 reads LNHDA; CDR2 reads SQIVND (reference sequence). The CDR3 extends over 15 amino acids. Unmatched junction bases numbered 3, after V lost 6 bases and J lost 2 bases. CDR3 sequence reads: CASRDRGLRNQPQHF. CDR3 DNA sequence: TGTGCCAGTAGGGACAGGGGGCTCCGCAATCAGCCCCAGCATTTT.

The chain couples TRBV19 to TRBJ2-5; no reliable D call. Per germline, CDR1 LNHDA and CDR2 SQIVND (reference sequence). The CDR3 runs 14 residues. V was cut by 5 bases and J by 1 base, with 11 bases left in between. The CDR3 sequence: CASSWNRLQETQYF. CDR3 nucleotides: TGTGCCAGTAGTTGGAACAGACTCCAAGAGACCCAGTACTTC.

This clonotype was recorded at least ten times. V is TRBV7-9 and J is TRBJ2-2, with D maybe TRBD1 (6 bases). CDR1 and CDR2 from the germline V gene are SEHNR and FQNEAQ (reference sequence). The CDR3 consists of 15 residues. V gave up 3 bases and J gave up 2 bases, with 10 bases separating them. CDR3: CASSFRTVNTGELFF. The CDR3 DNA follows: TGTGCCAGCAGCTTTCGGACAGTCAACACCGGGGAGCTGTTTTTT.

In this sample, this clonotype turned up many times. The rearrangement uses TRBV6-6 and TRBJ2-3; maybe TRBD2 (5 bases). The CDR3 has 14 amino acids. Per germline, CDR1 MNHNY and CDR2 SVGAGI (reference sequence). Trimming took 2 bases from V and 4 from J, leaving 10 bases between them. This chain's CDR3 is CASSYGSEADTQYF. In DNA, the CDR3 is TGTGCCAGCAGTTACGGGAGCGAGGCAGATACGCAGTATTTT.

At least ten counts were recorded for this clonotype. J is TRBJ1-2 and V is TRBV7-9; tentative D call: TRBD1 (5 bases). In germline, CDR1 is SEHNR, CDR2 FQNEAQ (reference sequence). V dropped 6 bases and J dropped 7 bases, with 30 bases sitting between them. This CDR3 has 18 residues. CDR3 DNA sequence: TGTGCCAGCAGTTCTACCACCATGGGGACGGACACACCCCTTGGCTACACCTTC. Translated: CASSSTTMGTDTPLGYTF.

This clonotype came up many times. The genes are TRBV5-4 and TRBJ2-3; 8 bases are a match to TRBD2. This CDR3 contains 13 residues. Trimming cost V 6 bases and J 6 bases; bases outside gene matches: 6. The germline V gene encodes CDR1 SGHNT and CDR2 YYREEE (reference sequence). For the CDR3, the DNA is TGTGCCAGCAAGAATAGCGGGGTGGATACGCAGTATTTT. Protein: CASKNSGVDTQYF.

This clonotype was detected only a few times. CDR3 protein: CASRGEGAGELFF. The CDR3 coding sequence is TGTGCCAGCCGAGGGGAAGGAGCCGGGGAGCTGTTTTTT. This sequence joins TRBV19 and TRBJ2-2; either TRBD1 or TRBD2 may fit D (5 bases each). From germline, CDR1 is LNHDA and CDR2 SQIVND (reference sequence). This CDR3 is 13 amino acids long. Trimming removed 9 bases at V and 6 bases at J, with 14 bases between. Variable domain in full (rest from reference TRBV19 and TRBJ2-2): DGGITQSPKYLFRKEGQNVTLSCEQNLNHDAMYWYRQDPGQGLRLIYYSQIVNDFQKGDIAEGYSVSREKKESFPLTVTSAQKNPTAFYLCASRGEGAGELFFGEGSRLTVL.

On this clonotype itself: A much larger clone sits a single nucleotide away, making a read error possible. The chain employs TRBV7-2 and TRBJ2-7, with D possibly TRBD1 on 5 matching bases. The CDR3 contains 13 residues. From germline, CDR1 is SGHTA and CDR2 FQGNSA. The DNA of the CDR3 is TGTGACAGCAGCTTCGACAGATCCTACGAGCAGTACGTC. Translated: CDSSFDRSYEQYV.

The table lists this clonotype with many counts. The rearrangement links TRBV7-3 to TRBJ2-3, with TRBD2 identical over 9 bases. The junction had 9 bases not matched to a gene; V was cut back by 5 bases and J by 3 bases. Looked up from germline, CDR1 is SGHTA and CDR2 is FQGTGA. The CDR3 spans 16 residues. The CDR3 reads CASSPGLARTTDTQYF. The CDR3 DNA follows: TGTGCCAGCAGCCCCGGACTAGCGAGGACTACAGATACGCAGTATTTT. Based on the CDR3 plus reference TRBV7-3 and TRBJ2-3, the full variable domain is GAGVSQTPSNKVTEKGKYVELRCDPISGHTALYWYRQSLGQGPEFLIYFQGTGAADDSGLPNDRFFAVRPEGSVSTLKIQRTERGDSAVYLCASSPGLARTTDTQYFGPGTRLTVL.

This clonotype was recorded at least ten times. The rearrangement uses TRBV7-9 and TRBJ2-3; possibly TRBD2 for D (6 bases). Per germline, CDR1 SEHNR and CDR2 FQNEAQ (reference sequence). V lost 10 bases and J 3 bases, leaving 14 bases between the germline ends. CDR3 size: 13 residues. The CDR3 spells CANSRAGTDTQYF. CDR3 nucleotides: TGTGCCAACTCGAGGGCGGGGACAGATACGCAGTATTTT.

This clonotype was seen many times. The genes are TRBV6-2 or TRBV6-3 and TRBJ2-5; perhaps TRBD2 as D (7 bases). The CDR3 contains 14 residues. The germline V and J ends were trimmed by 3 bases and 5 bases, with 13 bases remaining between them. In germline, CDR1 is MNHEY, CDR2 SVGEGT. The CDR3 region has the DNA TGTGCCAGCAGTTATGGGGGGGCCATGGAGACCCAGTACTTC. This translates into CASSYGGAMETQYF.

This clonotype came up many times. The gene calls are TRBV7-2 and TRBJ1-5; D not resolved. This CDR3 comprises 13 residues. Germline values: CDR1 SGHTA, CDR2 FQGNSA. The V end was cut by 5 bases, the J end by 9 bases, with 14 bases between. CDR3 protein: CASSPEGWGPQHF. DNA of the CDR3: TGTGCCAGCAGCCCGGAGGGCTGGGGGCCCCAGCATTTT.

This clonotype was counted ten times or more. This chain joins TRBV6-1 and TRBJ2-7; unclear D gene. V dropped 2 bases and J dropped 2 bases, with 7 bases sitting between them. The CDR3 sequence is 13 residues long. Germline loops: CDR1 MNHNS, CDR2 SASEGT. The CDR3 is CASSEMHPYEQYF. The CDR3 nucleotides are TGTGCCAGCAGTGAAATGCACCCCTACGAGCAGTACTTC.

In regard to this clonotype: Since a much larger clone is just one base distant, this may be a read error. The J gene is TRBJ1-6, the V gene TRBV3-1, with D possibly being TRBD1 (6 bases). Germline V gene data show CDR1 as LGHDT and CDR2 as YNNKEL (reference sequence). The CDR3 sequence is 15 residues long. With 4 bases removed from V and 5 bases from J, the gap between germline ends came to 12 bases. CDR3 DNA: TGTGCCAGCAGCCCCCGGAACAGGGATAATTCACCCCTCCACTTT. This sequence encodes CASSPRNRDNSPLHF.

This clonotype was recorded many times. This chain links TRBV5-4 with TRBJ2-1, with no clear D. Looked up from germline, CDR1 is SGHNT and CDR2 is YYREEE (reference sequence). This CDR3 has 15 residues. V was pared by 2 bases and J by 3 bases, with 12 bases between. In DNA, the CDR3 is TGTGCCAGCAGCTTCGACTCCTCGTACTACAATGAGCAGTTCTTC. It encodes CASSFDSSYYNEQFF.

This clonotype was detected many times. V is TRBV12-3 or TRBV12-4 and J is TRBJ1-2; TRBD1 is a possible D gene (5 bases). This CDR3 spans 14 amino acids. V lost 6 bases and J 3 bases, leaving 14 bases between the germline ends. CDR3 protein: CASRPRQRDYGYTF. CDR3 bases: TGTGCCAGCAGACCGAGACAGAGAGACTATGGCTACACCTTC.